This passage covers 30 T cell receptor beta chains from one sample sequenced in a study of T cell responses to AZD1222 COVID-19 vaccine. The assay was immunoSEQ multiplex PCR, and TCRdb's table has in-frame clones only and misses some. The sample lists roughly 120,000 clones, just under 95% occurring once. Here the sequenced sample was peripheral blood, taken on day 0 of AZD1222 vaccination. The source is an adult in good health.

The chain joins TRBV27 to TRBJ2-7; tentatively, D is TRBD2 (6 bases). The CDR3 has 15 residues. CDR1 MNHEY and CDR2 SMNVEV come from the germline V gene (reference sequence). Deletions cut 2 bases from V and 2 bases from J, with 13 bases between. In nucleotides, the CDR3 is TGTGCCAGCAGTTTAGATTCGGGAGACGCCTACGAGCAGTACTTC. Translation gives CASSLDSGDAYEQYF.

This clone was counted a single time. The gene calls are TRBV11-2 and TRBJ1-5; the match to TRBD1 covers 8 bases. With 5 bases clipped from V and 5 bases from J, the junction kept 5 bases outside the gene matches. There are 14 residues in the CDR3. Looked up from germline, CDR1 is SGHAT and CDR2 is FQNNGV. The CDR3 sequence is CASSAGGRDQPQHF. Written as DNA, the CDR3 is TGTGCCAGCAGCGCAGGGGGCAGGGATCAGCCCCAGCATTTT.

The V gene is TRBV19, the J gene TRBJ1-5, with D possibly matching TRBD1 (6 bases). The length of the CDR3 is 14 residues. Germline V gene sequence: CDR1 LNHDA, CDR2 SQIVND (reference sequence). Trimming cost V 4 bases and J 4 bases, with 11 bases left between them. CDR3 DNA: TGTGCCAGTAGTACAGGGGCGGGTAATCAGCCCCAGCATTTT. This gives the protein CASSTGAGNQPQHF.

The V and J genes are TRBV5-6 and TRBJ2-7; the match to TRBD1 covers 8 bases. Germline CDR1 is SGHDT and CDR2 is YYEEEE. There are 12 residues in the CDR3. Unmatched junction bases numbered 5, after V lost 7 bases and J lost 5 bases. The CDR3 DNA is TGTGCCAGCGCGTCAGGGGGCAACGAGCAGTACTTC. Amino acids: CASASGGNEQYF.

The CDR3 DNA reads TGTGCCAGTTCCCGACAGGGGCTCTCCTACGAGCAGTACTTC. It codes for CASSRQGLSYEQYF. This chain uses TRBV19 with TRBJ2-7; 8 nucleotides line up with TRBD1. The CDR3 has 14 amino acids. The trim removed 8 bases at V and 0 bases at J, leaving 6 bases unmatched. Germline V CDR1 and CDR2: LNHDA, SQIVND (reference sequence).

The rearrangement joins TRBV25-1 to TRBJ2-1; D unclear. The CDR3 is made up of 13 amino acids. CDR1 MGHDK and CDR2 SYGVNS come from the germline V gene. V lost 3 bases and J 6 bases, leaving 9 bases between the germline ends. The CDR3 sequence: CASSDVSGNEQFF. CDR3 nucleotides: TGTGCCAGCAGTGATGTAAGTGGCAATGAGCAGTTCTTC.

The chain uses TRBV27 and TRBJ1-2; D may be TRBD1 (5 bases). The V end was cut by 6 bases, the J end by 11 bases, with 22 bases between. The CDR3 runs to 14 residues. In germline, CDR1 is MNHEY, CDR2 SMNVEV (reference sequence). The CDR3 protein is CASRQTGRLVGYTF. CDR3 sequence (DNA): TGTGCCAGCAGGCAGACGGGACGGCTGGTTGGGTACACCTTC.

The chain recombines TRBV19 with TRBJ1-5, with 8 nucleotides matching TRBD1. The CDR3 consists of 17 residues. V was clipped by 6 bases and J by 1 base; unmatched bases: 11. Germline V gene sequence: CDR1 LNHDA, CDR2 SQIVND (reference sequence). This chain's CDR3 is CASRHAGGAISNQPQHF. The CDR3, as DNA: TGTGCCAGTAGGCACGCAGGGGGCGCCATCAGCAATCAGCCCCAGCATTTT.

The chain is built from TRBV28 and TRBJ1-2; D is uncertain. V was clipped by 5 bases and J by 7 bases, with 17 bases between them. The CDR3 has 14 residues. Germline-derived CDR1 and CDR2 are MDHEN and SYDVKM. Here the CDR3 reads CASSQPGPRGGYTF. In DNA, the CDR3 is TGTGCCAGCAGTCAACCCGGGCCTCGGGGTGGCTACACCTTC.

The V call is TRBV9, the J call TRBJ1-4; the D gene is possibly TRBD1 (5 bases). The CDR3 length is 13 residues. Trimming left V 4 bases short and J 6 bases short, with 10 bases between. CDR1 SGDLS and CDR2 YYNGEE come from the germline V gene. CDR3 sequence: CASSPPGHEKLFF. In DNA, the CDR3 is TGTGCCAGCAGCCCCCCGGGGCATGAAAAACTGTTTTTT.

The chain couples TRBV14 to TRBJ1-4; no clear D. Looked up from germline, CDR1 is SGHDN and CDR2 is FVKESK. CDR3 length: 17 amino acids. V was shortened by 3 bases and J by 0 bases, with 14 bases between the two germline ends. The DNA of the CDR3 is TGTGCCAGCAGCCACGGACGGTCGAGGGCAACTAATGAAAAACTGTTTTTT. Amino acid sequence: CASSHGRSRATNEKLFF.

This chain connects TRBV4-2 to TRBJ1-6; no clear D gene. Germline lookup yields CDR1 LGHNA and CDR2 YNFKEQ. This CDR3 contains 22 residues. V was clipped by 0 bases and J by 8 bases, with 32 bases between them. For the CDR3, the DNA is TGTGCCAGCAGCCAAGATAAGTCATCCGCCGGGAGCGCTTCGAAGGGCGATTCACCCCTCCACTTT. Translation gives CASSQDKSSAGSASKGDSPLHF.

V is TRBV27 and J is TRBJ1-1; TRBD1 is a possible D gene (5 bases). The V end lost 2 bases, the J end lost 1 base, and 8 bases lay between the germline ends. CDR1 and CDR2 (germline): MNHEY, SMNVEV (reference sequence). The CDR3 has 14 amino acids. In DNA form, the CDR3 reads TGTGCCAGCAGTTTAGGTACAGGGAACACTGAAGCTTTCTTT. Its translation is CASSLGTGNTEAFF.

This rearrangement joins TRBV15 to TRBJ2-2; D is unclear. There are 15 residues in the CDR3. Trimming shortened V by 0 bases and J by 4 bases, and 9 bases separated the two germline ends. The germline CDR1 and CDR2 sequences are LNHNV and YYDKDF (reference sequence). The CDR3 DNA reads TGTGCCACCAGCAGAGATTTTTCCGGCACCGGGGAGCTGTTTTTT. This sequence encodes CATSRDFSGTGELFF.

J is TRBJ2-7 and V is TRBV19; a possible D gene is TRBD2 (5 bases). This CDR3 is built from 13 residues. V lost 6 bases to trimming and J lost 2 bases, with 11 bases between them. From germline, CDR1 is LNHDA and CDR2 SQIVND (reference sequence). The CDR3 DNA follows: TGTGCCAGTAGCAGGACTCCGCCCTACGAGCAGTACTTC. This encodes CASSRTPPYEQYF.

The CDR3, as DNA: TGTGCCAGCAGCCAACCGGGACAAGAGAACACTGAAGCTTTCTTT. This translates into CASSQPGQENTEAFF. The chain is built from TRBV4-2 and TRBJ1-1, with D perhaps matching TRBD1 (6 bases). Trimming took 2 bases from V and 1 from J, leaving 11 bases between them. Germline CDR1 reads LGHNA; CDR2 reads YNFKEQ. The CDR3 consists of 15 residues.

The rearrangement links TRBV5-1 to TRBJ1-5; 8 bases map to TRBD1. V shed 3 bases, J shed 7 bases, and the junction held 3 bases outside the gene matches. The germline CDR1 and CDR2 sequences are SGHRS and YFSETQ. The CDR3 spans 13 residues. CDR3 DNA sequence: TGCGCCAGCAGCTCGACAGGGGACCAGCCCCAGCATTTT. Amino acids: CASSSTGDQPQHF.

The chain is built from TRBV24-1 and TRBJ1-2, with D unresolved. The CDR3 is made up of 13 amino acids. V was clipped by 5 bases and J by 6 bases, with 12 bases between them. In germline, CDR1 is KGHDR, CDR2 SFDVKD. In nucleotides, the CDR3 is TGTGCCACCAGTGTAACCCCATCGGATGGCTACACCTTC. It yields the protein CATSVTPSDGYTF.

The rearrangement uses TRBV11-2 and TRBJ1-5; 7 nucleotides match TRBD1. Germline CDR1 and CDR2: SGHAT and FQNNGV. This CDR3 is built from 14 residues. V lost 6 bases and J lost 7; bases outside the gene matches: 9. CDR3 amino acids: CASSPDRVGQPQHF. The CDR3 DNA is TGTGCCAGCAGTCCTGACAGGGTCGGGCAGCCCCAGCATTTT.

This rearrangement joins TRBV27 to TRBJ1-1; D is uncertain. Germline lookup yields CDR1 MNHEY and CDR2 SMNVEV (reference sequence). V was cut by 7 bases and J by 1 base, with 13 bases left in between. The CDR3 has 14 amino acids. The CDR3 bases are TGTGCCAGCAAGAACCTGATGGGGAACACTGAAGCTTTCTTT. Translated: CASKNLMGNTEAFF.

This rearrangement joins TRBV9 to TRBJ2-2; 12 bases are a match to TRBD2. V was clipped by 4 bases and J by 6 bases; unmatched bases: 10. This CDR3 is 17 amino acids long. The germline V gene has CDR1 SGDLS and CDR2 YYNGEE. The CDR3 sequence: CASSPRVGLAGPGELFF. Here the CDR3 DNA reads TGTGCCAGCAGCCCCCGGGTCGGACTAGCGGGACCCGGGGAGCTGTTTTTT.

The chain is built from TRBV13 and TRBJ2-3; D ambiguous. Germline-derived CDR1 and CDR2 are PRHDT and FYEKMQ (reference sequence). CDR3 length equals 14 residues. The ends were cut back, 1 base at V and 0 bases at J, with 5 bases in the middle. The CDR3: CASSLAGSTDTQYF. The CDR3 coding sequence is TGTGCCAGCAGCTTAGCGGGTAGCACAGATACGCAGTATTTT.

The chain uses TRBV30 and TRBJ2-7, with 8 bases lining up with TRBD1. Trimming removed 5 bases from V and 3 bases from J; junction bases left unmatched: 3. The CDR3 covers 12 residues. Germline values: CDR1 GTSNPN, CDR2 SVGIG (reference sequence). CDR3 amino acids: CAWDRGFYEQYF. The CDR3 bases are TGTGCCTGGGACAGGGGATTCTACGAGCAGTACTTC.

V usage is TRBV11-2 and J usage is TRBJ1-2, with TRBD1 identical over 11 bases. With V trimmed by 6 bases and J by 5 bases, 5 bases remained unmatched. The CDR3 sequence is 14 residues long. Germline CDR1 and CDR2: SGHAT and FQNNGV. CDR3 coding DNA: TGTGCCAGCAGTCCCGGGACAGGGGGTTATGGCTACACCTTC. Its translation is CASSPGTGGYGYTF.

The genes are TRBV5-1 and TRBJ1-2; D is unresolved. The V gene lost 0 bases and the J gene lost 2 bases, with 8 bases spanning the gap. The germline CDR1 and CDR2 sequences are SGHRS and YFSETQ. The CDR3 loop spans 14 amino acids. The CDR3 DNA is TGCGCCAGCAGCTTGGTATCAGGCAACTATGGCTACACCTTC. This sequence encodes CASSLVSGNYGYTF.

The V and J genes are TRBV28 and TRBJ2-7, with D unclear. This CDR3 comprises 15 residues. The V gene's germline CDR1 is MDHEN and CDR2 SYDVKM. The V end was cut by 2 bases, the J end by 5 bases, with 16 bases between. Written as DNA, the CDR3 is TGTGCCAGCAGTTTAATGGATCGGAACAACCACGAGCAGTACTTC. Protein sequence: CASSLMDRNNHEQYF.

This clone has just one count. V is TRBV4-1 and J is TRBJ2-7; 12 bases are shared with TRBD2. V lost 8 bases to trimming and J lost 3 bases; unmatched junction nucleotides: 11. Germline lookup yields CDR1 MGHRA and CDR2 YSYEKL. There are 16 residues in the CDR3. CDR3 DNA sequence: TGCGCCAGCTCAGGGTGGACTAGCGGGGAACTCTACGAGCAGTACTTC. Its protein product is CASSGWTSGELYEQYF.

This clone was picked up one time. The V call is TRBV7-2, the J call TRBJ1-3, with D uncertain. Trimming cost V 3 bases and J 1 base, with 4 bases left between them. CDR1 and CDR2 (germline): SGHTA, FQGNSA. This CDR3 region has 13 residues. CDR3 DNA: TGTGCCAGCAGCTTTATTTCTGGAAACACCATATATTTT. This encodes CASSFISGNTIYF.

This rearrangement joins TRBV30 to TRBJ2-1; D unresolved. V was clipped by 1 base and J by 8 bases, with 12 bases between them. This CDR3 contains 13 residues. The germline CDR1 and CDR2 sequences are GTSNPN and SVGIG (reference sequence). The CDR3 here is CAWSGSRGDEQFF. DNA for the CDR3: TGTGCCTGGAGTGGGAGTCGAGGTGATGAGCAGTTCTTC.

The chain is built from TRBV28 and TRBJ1-5; a possible D gene is TRBD1 (6 bases). CDR1 is MDHEN and CDR2 is SYDVKM in the germline V gene. V lost 4 bases, J lost 5 bases, and 18 bases lay in between. This CDR3 is built from 16 residues. The CDR3 reads CASSSAPGQRHQPQHF. The CDR3 DNA reads TGTGCCAGCAGTTCCGCTCCGGGACAACGGCATCAGCCCCAGCATTTT. Full variable domain (outside the CDR3, taken from reference TRBV28 and TRBJ1-5): DVKVTQSSRYLVKRTGEKVFLECVQDMDHENMFWYRQDPGLGLRLIYFSYDVKMKEKGDIPEGYSVSREKKERFSLILESASTNQTSMYLCASSSAPGQRHQPQHFGDGTRLSIL.